One sample yielded the 28 T cell receptor beta chains listed below, sequenced in a study of response to subunit inactivated influenza vaccine. TCRdb independently ran MiXCR on the RT-PCR reads; one entry per CDR3 protein. In the table there are 500,000 to 550,000 distinct CDR3 sequences, 6.5% to 8% of which are singletons. This sample comprised PBMCs from blood, obtained 23 months after vaccination. These receptors originate from a man in his fifties or sixties who received an inactivated influenza vaccine.

The V gene is TRBV20-1, the J gene TRBJ1-3; 7 bases map to TRBD1. Germline trimming cut 1 base from V and 1 base from J; bases unmatched to any gene: 7. The length of the CDR3 is 16 residues. CDR1 is DFQATT and CDR2 is SNEGSKA in the germline V gene (reference sequence). The CDR3 region is CSARVWDRESGNTIYF. The CDR3 DNA reads TGCAGTGCTAGAGTTTGGGACAGAGAATCTGGAAACACCATATATTTT.

This clonotype came up a few times. The gene calls are TRBV27 and TRBJ2-2; D is unclear. The CDR3 covers 15 residues. In germline, CDR1 is MNHEY, CDR2 SMNVEV (reference sequence). Trimming took off 5 bases at V and 1 base at J, with 11 bases between the two ends. The CDR3 nucleotides read TGTGCCAGCAGTCCTCAGTTAGGGAACACCGGGGAGCTGTTTTTT. This encodes CASSPQLGNTGELFF.

This clonotype was recorded a few times. The gene calls are TRBV7-6 and TRBJ2-6; TRBD1 is a possible D gene (7 bases). V shed 1 base and J shed 2 bases, with 12 bases lying between them. The CDR3 contains 17 residues. Germline CDR1 reads SGHVS; CDR2 reads FNYEAQ. The CDR3 loop is CASSLGRGEAGANVLTF. The CDR3 DNA follows: TGTGCCAGCAGCTTAGGCAGGGGGGAAGCTGGGGCCAACGTCCTGACTTTC.

This clonotype has only a few counts. The chain links TRBV15 to TRBJ2-7, with D unclear. This CDR3 region has 13 residues. V was trimmed by 3 bases and J by 2 bases, leaving 8 bases between them. Germline V gene lookup returns CDR1 LNHNV and CDR2 YYDKDF (reference sequence). The chain's CDR3 is CATSRSRAYEQYF. The CDR3 region has the DNA TGTGCCACCAGCAGGTCAAGGGCCTACGAGCAGTACTTC.

The rearrangement uses TRBV28 and TRBJ2-7; D is ambiguous. V lost 5 bases and J lost 2, with 10 bases in between. Per germline, CDR1 MDHEN and CDR2 SYDVKM. This CDR3 is built from 13 residues. The CDR3 region has the DNA TGTGCCAGCAGTGCGCCGGTAACCTACGAGCAGTACTTC. The encoded protein is CASSAPVTYEQYF.

There are a few counts of this clonotype. The CDR3 DNA reads TGTGCCAGCAGTTTTTATACACACTGGACCACAGATACGCAGTATTTT. Translated, it gives CASSFYTHWTTDTQYF. The V and J genes are TRBV27 and TRBJ2-3; D uncertain. V was cut by 3 bases and J by 2 bases, with 15 bases left in between. Germline values: CDR1 MNHEY, CDR2 SMNVEV (reference sequence). CDR3 length: 16 residues.

This clonotype has more than one count but fewer than ten. The chain carries TRBV12-3 or TRBV12-4 and TRBJ1-4; D remains ambiguous. V lost 6 bases and J 7 bases, leaving 15 bases between the germline ends. The CDR3 is 14 residues long. CDR3 DNA: TGTGCCAGCAGCCTCAAGCGGGGTAGTGAAAAACTGTTTTTT. Translating it yields CASSLKRGSEKLFF.

This clonotype was found many times. This chain uses TRBV4-2 with TRBJ2-1; 8 positions agree with TRBD1. This CDR3 has 14 residues. V was pared by 0 bases and J by 7 bases, with 2 bases of the junction left unmatched. The V gene's germline CDR1 is LGHNA and CDR2 YNFKEQ. CDR3 amino acids: CASSQDYRGNEQFF. CDR3 sequence (DNA): TGTGCCAGCAGCCAAGACTACAGGGGGAATGAGCAGTTCTTC.

This clonotype showed up many times. V usage is TRBV6-1 and J usage is TRBJ2-3; weak D call: TRBD1 (5 bases). Germline V lookup: CDR1 MNHNS, CDR2 SASEGT. Trimming took 6 bases from V and 4 from J, leaving 17 bases between them. This CDR3 contains 15 residues. The CDR3 DNA is TGTGCCAGCAGCTCACAGTGGGGCCGGGCAGATACGCAGTATTTT. Protein: CASSSQWGRADTQYF.

This clonotype appeared a few times. This chain links TRBV11-2 with TRBJ1-4; D is unclear. The CDR3 contains 19 residues. The germline gives CDR1 SGHAT, CDR2 FQNNGV. The V end lost 4 bases, the J end lost 3 bases, and 24 bases lay between the germline ends. The CDR3 is CASSSLGGRGVVANEKLFF. The DNA for the CDR3 is TGTGCCAGCAGCTCCCTCGGTGGAAGAGGTGTGGTGGCTAATGAAAAACTGTTTTTT.

This clonotype has only a few counts. The rearrangement uses TRBV10-3 and TRBJ2-5; a weak D match, TRBD1 (5 bases). The V end was cut by 0 bases, the J end by 2 bases, with 7 bases between. Germline V gene sequence: CDR1 ENHRY, CDR2 SYGVKD. This CDR3 contains 14 residues. CDR3 region: CAISESKGQETQYF. CDR3 sequence (DNA): TGTGCCATCAGTGAGTCGAAGGGGCAAGAGACCCAGTACTTC.

V usage is TRBV5-4 and J usage is TRBJ2-2; 7 positions agree with TRBD2. J was trimmed by 7 bases and V by 3 bases; bases with no gene match: 15. Germline V lookup: CDR1 SGHNT, CDR2 YYREEE (reference sequence). The CDR3 totals 17 residues. The chain's CDR3 is CASSSWPRGGTSGELFF. For the CDR3, the DNA is TGTGCCAGCAGCTCTTGGCCTCGGGGAGGGACGAGCGGGGAGCTGTTTTTT.

This clonotype has ten or more counts. The V call is TRBV29-1, the J call TRBJ2-1, with 7 bases matching TRBD2. The V gene's germline CDR1 is SQVTM and CDR2 ANQGSEA. The CDR3 consists of 16 residues. V dropped 0 bases and J dropped 2; count of bases not matched to a gene: 7. For the CDR3, the DNA is TGCAGCGTTGAAGATTCTCTAGCGGAGACCTACAATGAGCAGTTCTTC. The encoded protein is CSVEDSLAETYNEQFF.

V gene TRBV5-4 combines with J gene TRBJ2-1, with D tentatively TRBD1 (6 bases). V was trimmed by 1 base and J by 3 bases, leaving 17 bases between them. The CDR3 is made up of 17 amino acids. The germline V gene has CDR1 SGHNT and CDR2 YYREEE (reference sequence). In DNA form, the CDR3 reads TGTGCCAGCAGCTTGAGGGTCTCAGGGGACAACTACAATGAGCAGTTCTTC. Translating gives CASSLRVSGDNYNEQFF.

This clonotype was observed a handful of times. This chain joins TRBV29-1 and TRBJ1-1, with D possibly TRBD1 on 5 matching bases. The CDR3 is 14 amino acids. With 4 bases removed from V and 0 bases from J, the gap between germline ends came to 12 bases. Germline assignment: CDR1 SQVTM and CDR2 ANQGSEA. DNA for the CDR3: TGCAGCGTTGCCTTGGGACGGATGAACACTGAAGCTTTCTTT. Encoded protein: CSVALGRMNTEAFF. Variable domain in full (rest from reference TRBV29-1 and TRBJ1-1): SAVISQKPSRDICQRGTSLTIQCQVDSQVTMMFWYRQQPGQSLTLIATANQGSEATYESGFVIDKFPISRPNLTFSTLTVSNMSPEDSSIYLCSVALGRMNTEAFFGQGTRLTVV.

This clonotype has a count of ten or more. The chain employs TRBV20-1 and TRBJ2-7, with 7 bases aligning to TRBD1. The germline CDR1 and CDR2 sequences are DFQATT and SNEGSKA (reference sequence). The length of the CDR3 is 14 residues. The J segment lost 2 bases and the V segment lost 4 bases, leaving 8 bases of the junction unmatched. The CDR3 DNA sequence: TGCAGTGCTAAACCGGGACAGACTACCTACGAGCAGTACTTC. Its protein is CSAKPGQTTYEQYF.

Ten or more counts support this clonotype. The rearrangement joins TRBV7-2 to TRBJ2-1; D perhaps matches TRBD2 (5 bases). Trimming removed 5 bases from V and 3 bases from J, with 17 bases in between. Germline V lookup: CDR1 SGHTA, CDR2 FQGNSA. This CDR3 has 16 amino acids. CDR3 bases: TGTGCCAGCAGCCCCCGTGGAGGCGGAAACTACAATGAGCAGTTCTTC. Translating gives CASSPRGGGNYNEQFF.

This clonotype was seen only a few times. This rearrangement joins TRBV20-1 to TRBJ2-1, with TRBD2 matching over 16 bases. Germline V gene lookup returns CDR1 DFQATT and CDR2 SNEGSKA (reference sequence). Losses at the gene ends were 5 bases for V and 9 bases for J; bases not matched to a gene: 7. The CDR3 is 15 residues long. The CDR3 here is CSAHGTSGRATEQFF. CDR3 nucleotides: TGCAGTGCTCACGGGACTAGCGGGAGGGCCACTGAGCAGTTCTTC.

This chain links TRBV20-1 with TRBJ1-6, with a weak D call TRBD1 (6 bases). With 6 bases removed from V and 11 bases from J, the gap between germline ends came to 20 bases. Germline V gene lookup returns CDR1 DFQATT and CDR2 SNEGSKA (reference sequence). This CDR3 region has 14 residues. The CDR3 loop is CSATLWGAGTPLHF. CDR3 bases: TGCAGTGCCACTTTGTGGGGGGCTGGGACACCCCTCCACTTT.

The CDR3 DNA reads TGCAGCGTTTCTAACGGGAACCCCACAGATACGCAGTATTTT. Protein sequence: CSVSNGNPTDTQYF. This chain joins TRBV29-1 and TRBJ2-3, with D perhaps TRBD2 (5 bases). Germline CDR1 and CDR2: SQVTM and ANQGSEA. This CDR3 is 14 amino acids long. V was trimmed by 5 bases and J by 2 bases, leaving 14 bases between them.

The chain uses TRBV6-1 and TRBJ1-2; possible D gene TRBD1, 6 bases. The CDR3 length is 13 residues. Per the germline V gene, CDR1 is MNHNS and CDR2 is SASEGT. Trimming removed 4 bases from V and 3 bases from J, with 9 bases in between. The CDR3 sequence: CASSVQGHYGYTF. The CDR3 DNA sequence: TGTGCCAGCAGTGTACAGGGACACTATGGCTACACCTTC.

The chain carries TRBV15 and TRBJ1-4; D may be TRBD1 (5 bases). Germline V gene data show CDR1 as LNHNV and CDR2 as YYDKDF (reference sequence). V gave up 0 bases and J gave up 10 bases, with 12 bases separating them. There are 14 residues in the CDR3. The CDR3 coding sequence is TGTGCCACCAGCAGAGATCGGGCCGGGGGAAAACTGTTTTTT. As protein: CATSRDRAGGKLFF.

This clonotype has ten or more counts. V usage is TRBV20-1 and J usage is TRBJ1-2, with D possibly being TRBD1 (5 bases). V lost 2 bases, J lost 7 bases, and 11 bases lay in between. Germline loops: CDR1 DFQATT, CDR2 SNEGSKA (reference sequence). CDR3 size: 12 residues. For the CDR3, the DNA is TGCAGTGCTAGACCTGACAGTCTTGGCTACACCTTC. Translating it yields CSARPDSLGYTF.

This sequence joins TRBV21-1 and TRBJ2-7. TRBV21-1 is a pseudogene locus. This CDR3 has 14 amino acids. The CDR3 loop is CASSKGRNSYEQYF. CDR3 sequence (DNA): TGTGCCAGCAGCAAAGGACGTAATTCCTACGAGCAGTACTTC.

The rearrangement uses TRBV24-1 and TRBJ2-3, with 10 bases identical to TRBD1. V gave up 4 bases and J gave up 6 bases; unmatched junction bases: 9. Germline-derived CDR1 and CDR2 are KGHDR and SFDVKD. This CDR3 spans 16 amino acids. Written as DNA, the CDR3 is TGTGCCACCAGTGACATCGGGACAGGGGTTGGGGATACGCAGTATTTT. Its translation is CATSDIGTGVGDTQYF.

The sample holds a few counts of this clonotype. The chain has TRBV18 and TRBJ2-6; no firm D call. With 5 bases removed from V and 3 bases from J, the gap between germline ends came to 11 bases. The CDR3 has 15 amino acids. CDR1 KGHSH and CDR2 LQKENI come from the germline V gene. This chain's CDR3 is CASSDKILGANVLTF. CDR3 sequence (DNA): TGTGCCAGCTCAGACAAGATCCTTGGGGCCAACGTCCTGACTTTC.

This clonotype was counted between two and nine times. This chain joins TRBV6-5 and TRBJ1-3; D remains ambiguous. CDR1 MNHEY and CDR2 SVGAGI come from the germline V gene. The CDR3 loop spans 18 amino acids. V was clipped by 0 bases and J by 2 bases, with 17 bases between them. The CDR3: CASSYSAGSQGPGNTIYF. The CDR3 DNA is TGTGCCAGCAGTTACTCGGCGGGCAGCCAAGGGCCTGGAAACACCATATATTTT.

This clonotype was observed many times. This rearrangement joins TRBV9 to TRBJ2-3, with unresolved D. Germline values: CDR1 SGDLS, CDR2 YYNGEE. The V end was cut by 0 bases, the J end by 1 base, with 3 bases between. This CDR3 is 13 amino acids long. CDR3 in amino acids: CASSVGGTDTQYF. The CDR3 DNA follows: TGTGCCAGCAGCGTAGGGGGCACAGATACGCAGTATTTT.